The T cell receptor beta chain described here comes from a study of PD-1 blockade in classical Hodgkin lymphoma. Study background: The patients were dosed with nivolumab 3 mg/kg, infused intravenously every 2 weeks.

Every single patient, without exception, relapsed after autologous stem cell transplantation, and brentuximab vedotin exposure varied. Best responses fell into complete response, partial response or progressive disease. Findings and caveats of the study: While CD8+ TCR diversity did not rise significantly by C4D1, CD4+ TCR diversity did. As was reported, newly diagnosed patients showed lower baseline TCR diversity than healthy donors did.

The protocol was immunoSEQ multiplex PCR, while the TCRdb copy is restricted to in-frame clones and leaves out a portion. Of about 53,000 clones detected, more than 65% appear once; the ten largest clones hold 15% to 20%. With respect to this clone: The antigen is not known.

Sequencing was performed on peripheral blood mononuclear cells (PBMCs), taken at baseline. The sequence was collected from a human donor with classical Hodgkin lymphoma.

The CDR3 region has the DNA TGCGCCAGTCGTCAAGCGGCGCCGGGAGAGACCCAGTACTTC. It yields the protein CASRQAAPGETQYF. The chain employs TRBV10-2 and TRBJ2-5; D may be TRBD2 (5 bases). This CDR3 is built from 14 residues. Germline-derived CDR1 and CDR2 are WSHSY and SAAADI. V was cut by 9 bases and J by 4 bases, with 18 bases left in between.